The 17 T cell receptor beta chains in this list originate from one sample, sequenced in a study of T-cell memory formation after mild COVID-19. TCRdb re-called the 5' RACE reads through MiXCR, storing one row per CDR3 protein. The sample gives 120,000 to 150,000 distinct CDR3 sequences, over 6% of which show up once; approximately 2% is in the top ten. Sequencing was performed on PBMCs or a T cell subset sorted from them (not recorded which). The origin of the receptors is an adult woman who had mild COVID-19 (a few samples of this study predate the infection). Cell type and time point are not known.

Only a few counts were recorded for this clonotype. The chain employs TRBV9 and TRBJ1-2, with 7 positions matching TRBD1. The CDR3 is 15 residues long. V was pared by 4 bases and J by 2 bases, with 8 bases of the junction left unmatched. Per the germline V gene, CDR1 is SGDLS and CDR2 is YYNGEE. CDR3 in amino acids: CASSPGQSSNYGYTF. CDR3 bases: TGTGCCAGCAGCCCGGGACAGAGCTCCAACTATGGCTACACCTTC.

The sample holds a few counts of this clonotype. The chain recombines TRBV7-3 with TRBJ2-1; 10 bases fit TRBD2. The V gene end was trimmed by 1 base and the J gene end by 3 bases; junction bases not matched to a gene: 3. The germline CDR1 and CDR2 sequences are SGHTA and FQGTGA. This CDR3 has 16 amino acids. CDR3 in amino acids: CASSLSPSGGYNEQFF. CDR3 sequence (DNA): TGTGCCAGCAGCTTAAGCCCTAGCGGGGGCTACAATGAGCAGTTCTTC.

This clonotype was seen ten or more times. The V call is TRBV7-8, the J call TRBJ2-6; 7 bases align to TRBD1. V shed 5 bases, J shed 2 bases, and the junction held 6 bases outside the gene matches. CDR3 length: 16 amino acids. CDR1 is SGHVS and CDR2 is FQNEAQ in the germline V gene. CDR3 amino acids: CASSHRDRAGANVLTF. The CDR3 nucleotides read TGTGCCAGCAGCCACCGAGACAGGGCTGGGGCCAACGTCCTGACTTTC. Based on the CDR3 plus reference TRBV7-8 and TRBJ2-6, the full variable domain is GAGVSQSPRYKVAKRGQDVALRCDPISGHVSLFWYQQALGQGPEFLTYFQNEAQLDKSGLPSDRFFAERPEGSVSTLKIQRTQQEDSAVYLCASSHRDRAGANVLTFGAGSRLTVL.

The chain carries TRBV3-1 and TRBJ2-1; 14 bases map to TRBD2. Looked up from germline, CDR1 is LGHDT and CDR2 is YNNKEL (reference sequence). The CDR3 is 20 residues long. V dropped 0 bases and J dropped 0; count of bases not matched to a gene: 7. The DNA for the CDR3 is TGTGCCAGCAGCCAAGATGGACTAGCGGGAGGCACTCGCTCCTACAATGAGCAGTTCTTC. Its protein product is CASSQDGLAGGTRSYNEQFF.

V and J are TRBV9 and TRBJ1-2; unclear D gene. Per germline, CDR1 SGDLS and CDR2 YYNGEE. This CDR3 contains 14 residues. Trimming stripped 0 bases from V and 7 bases from J, with 13 bases between. The CDR3 here is CASSVEPENAGYTF. The CDR3 DNA reads TGTGCCAGCAGCGTAGAGCCAGAAAATGCTGGCTACACCTTC.

In this sample, this clonotype turned up a few times. The rearrangement uses TRBV4-2 and TRBJ1-2, with D unresolved. Trimming took off 0 bases at V and 0 bases at J, with 17 bases between the two ends. There are 18 residues in the CDR3. CDR1 is LGHNA, CDR2 YNFKEQ, per germline. CDR3 bases: TGTGCCAGCAGCCAAGATGAGGCAGGCTTGGGAGCTAACTATGGCTACACCTTC. Protein: CASSQDEAGLGANYGYTF.

This clonotype occurred many times. The chain uses TRBV5-1 and TRBJ1-5, with a weak D call TRBD1 (5 bases). Deletions cut 0 bases from V and 3 bases from J, with 16 bases between. The CDR3 sequence is 17 residues long. Germline values: CDR1 SGHRS, CDR2 YFSETQ. DNA of the CDR3: TGCGCCAGCAGCTTGGTCGATGGGGCGCCCCACAATCAGCCCCAGCATTTT. Translating it yields CASSLVDGAPHNQPQHF.

CDR3 region: CASSPVRGWAEAFF. As DNA, the CDR3 is TGTGCCAGCAGCCCCGTGCGGGGTTGGGCTGAAGCTTTCTTT. This rearrangement joins TRBV7-9 to TRBJ1-1; D is ambiguous. Germline V gives CDR1 SEHNR, CDR2 FQNEAQ (reference sequence). Trimming stripped 5 bases from V and 6 bases from J, with 16 bases between. This CDR3 is built from 14 residues.

At least ten counts were recorded for this clonotype. The rearrangement uses TRBV30 and TRBJ2-1, with 7 bases aligning to TRBD2. CDR1 and CDR2 from the germline V gene are GTSNPN and SVGIG (reference sequence). The length of the CDR3 is 17 residues. The ends lost 0 bases at V and 5 bases at J; junction bases unmatched: 13. CDR3 bases: TGTGCCTGGAGTGTATGGGGGGGTCCCAGGGCGAACAATGAGCAGTTCTTC. Translation gives CAWSVWGGPRANNEQFF.

This rearrangement joins TRBV7-9 to TRBJ1-2; 7 nucleotides line up with TRBD1. The CDR3 is 16 residues long. Germline V gives CDR1 SEHNR, CDR2 FQNEAQ (reference sequence). Trimming took 5 bases from V and 4 from J; bases not matched to a gene: 13. The CDR3, as DNA: TGTGCCAGCAGCGACGATGACAGGGCCGTTCCCTATGGCTACACCTTC. Translating gives CASSDDDRAVPYGYTF.

This clonotype was counted at least ten times. This chain connects TRBV12-3 or TRBV12-4 to TRBJ2-2, with TRBD1 identical over 7 bases. The CDR3 length is 15 residues. V trimming: 5 bases; J trimming: 2 bases; junction bases outside the gene matches: 5. The CDR3 DNA follows: TGTGCCAGCAGTACAGGGGCCGTCAACACCGGGGAGCTGTTTTTT. Protein sequence: CASSTGAVNTGELFF.

This clonotype was counted many times. The chain recombines TRBV15 with TRBJ2-7, with D possibly being TRBD2 (6 bases). V shed 0 bases and J shed 2 bases, with 11 bases lying between them. There are 15 residues in the CDR3. Germline CDR1 LNHNV, CDR2 YYDKDF (reference sequence). CDR3 sequence reads: CATSRERDSTYEQYF. The CDR3 nucleotides are TGTGCCACCAGCAGAGAACGGGACTCTACCTACGAGCAGTACTTC.

This clonotype was observed a few times. V and J are TRBV24-1 and TRBJ2-2, with TRBD1 identical over 9 bases. J gave up 2 bases and V 10 bases, and 1 base lay outside the gene matches. The CDR3 is 13 amino acids. CDR1 is KGHDR, CDR2 SFDVKD, per germline. The CDR3 DNA follows: TGTGCCACGACAGGGGGTAACACCGGGGAGCTGTTTTTT. Translated: CATTGGNTGELFF.

This clonotype occurred a few times. The rearrangement uses TRBV5-1 and TRBJ2-1; 9 bases line up with TRBD1. With 5 bases clipped from V and 3 bases from J, the junction kept 6 bases outside the gene matches. CDR1 SGHRS and CDR2 YFSETQ come from the germline V gene. This CDR3 is 15 amino acids long. The CDR3 is CASSLRDRDYNEQFF. CDR3 in DNA: TGCGCCAGCAGTCTCCGGGACAGGGACTACAATGAGCAGTTCTTC.

V usage is TRBV12-3 or TRBV12-4 and J usage is TRBJ1-1; TRBD1 matches 7 bases. The CDR3 is 13 residues long. Trimming took 3 bases from V and 7 from J; bases not matched to a gene: 5. CDR3 bases: TGTGCCAGCAGTTTTAAGGGACAGCGTGAAGCTTTCTTT. Its protein is CASSFKGQREAFF.

This chain links TRBV7-8 with TRBJ2-1, with 8 bases identical to TRBD1. The CDR3 loop spans 15 amino acids. V dropped 5 bases and J dropped 1; count of bases not matched to a gene: 4. CDR1 is SGHVS and CDR2 is FQNEAQ in the germline V gene. CDR3 DNA sequence: TGTGCCAGCAGCGCTAGGACAGGGTCCTACAATGAGCAGTTCTTC. Its protein product is CASSARTGSYNEQFF.

This sequence joins TRBV24-1 and TRBJ1-2; a possible D gene is TRBD1 (5 bases). CDR1 is KGHDR, CDR2 SFDVKD, per germline. The CDR3 runs to 13 residues. Trimming removed 6 bases at V and 4 bases at J, with 11 bases between. This CDR3 reads CATSRDGTYGYTF. In DNA, the CDR3 is TGTGCCACCAGTAGGGACGGTACCTATGGCTACACCTTC.